A selection of T cell receptor beta chains follows, all from one sample in a study of blood T cell repertoires in COVID-19. Here immunoSEQ multiplex PCR was the method, and the copy in TCRdb shows in-frame clones only, minus some. The data contain tens of thousands of clones, about 84% of them singletons. Sequences were obtained from peripheral blood. The receptor source for this set is an older woman with acute or convalescent COVID-19. Each CDR3 is given with its conserved first and last residue. The D gene is left open where the match is weak. Clone sizes are given selectively: once, few, many, or a class where the clone is expanded.

v_gene	d_gene	abundance	j_gene	CDR3aa	CDR3nt
TRBV5-6	.	.	TRBJ2-1	CASISLGGEQFF	TGTGCCAGTATATCCCTAGGGGGTGAGCAGTTCTTC
TRBV20-1	.	.	TRBJ1-1	CSAYVNTEAFF	TGCAGTGCTTATGTTAACACTGAAGCTTTCTTT
TRBV27	TRBD2	.	TRBJ2-5	CASRPRSSGGETQYF	TGTGCCAGCAGGCCCCGCTCAAGCGGGGGGGAGACCCAGTACTTC
TRBV7-8	.	.	TRBJ2-5	CASSFIQGLGETQYF	TGTGCCAGCAGCTTTATCCAGGGTTTAGGGGAGACCCAGTACTTC
TRBV19	.	once	TRBJ1-6	CASSLDMRGLRSPLHF	TGTGCCAGTAGTCTCGACATGCGGGGACTCCGCTCACCCCTCCACTTT
TRBV5-8	.	.	TRBJ1-2	CASSLEHRPYGYTF	TGTGCCAGCAGCTTGGAACACAGACCCTATGGCTACACCTTC
TRBV25-1	.	.	TRBJ1-6	CASKAGNSPLHF	TGTGCCAGCAAGGCGGGGAATTCACCCCTCCACTTT
TRBV11-2	.	.	TRBJ1-2	CASSQQHSWGYTF	TGTGCCAGCAGCCAACAACATTCGTGGGGCTACACCTTC
TRBV10-1	TRBD1	.	TRBJ1-3	CASNKIYTGANGNTIYF	TGCGCCAGCAACAAGATTTACACAGGGGCAAATGGAAACACCATATATTTT
TRBV30	TRBD2	.	TRBJ2-1	CAWRRLAGAGEQFF	TGTGCCTGGAGACGGCTAGCGGGGGCCGGTGAGCAGTTCTTC
TRBV30	TRBD1	few	TRBJ1-6	CAWQGAYNSPLHF	TGTGCCTGGCAGGGGGCATATAATTCACCCCTCCACTTT
TRBV5-1	TRBD2	few	TRBJ2-1	CASSLGGSGSSYNEQFF	TGCGCCAGCAGCTTGGGGGGAAGCGGGAGCTCCTACAATGAGCAGTTCTTC
TRBV7-8	TRBD1	few	TRBJ1-2	CASTLDTGGAYGYTF	TGTGCCAGCACCTTAGATACAGGGGGCGCCTATGGCTACACCTTC
TRBV10-3	.	.	TRBJ1-2	CAISGGGSRGYGYTF	TGTGCCATCAGTGGGGGGGGCTCCCGGGGCTATGGCTACACCTTC
TRBV5-1	.	.	TRBJ1-2	CASSLDSTNYGYTF	TGCGCCAGCAGCTTGGACTCAACTAACTATGGCTACACCTTC
TRBV28	.	few	TRBJ1-1	CASSPPSRGNTEAFF	TGTGCCAGCAGTCCTCCTTCTCGGGGGAACACTGAAGCTTTCTTT
TRBV19	.	.	TRBJ2-2	CASKLTGPTGELFF	TGTGCCAGTAAATTAACAGGGCCCACCGGGGAGCTGTTTTTT
TRBV9	TRBD2	few	TRBJ2-1	CASSVGLAGVYNEQFF	TGTGCCAGCAGCGTCGGACTAGCGGGAGTCTACAATGAGCAGTTCTTC
TRBV25-1	TRBD2	.	TRBJ2-3	CASSGLGTSGGGTQYF	TGTGCCAGCAGTGGCTTGGGAACTAGCGGGGGGGGTACGCAGTATTTT
TRBV2	TRBD1	.	TRBJ2-5	CALLQTGDRGETQYF	TGTGCACTACTTCAGACAGGGGACCGAGGAGAGACCCAGTACTTC
TRBV28	TRBD1	.	TRBJ1-3	CASSFPGQRGNTIYF	TGTGCCAGCAGTTTCCCGGGACAGCGAGGAAACACCATATATTTT
TRBV27	.	.	TRBJ2-1	CASSFSRKYNEQFF	TGTGCCAGCAGTTTCTCTAGGAAATACAATGAGCAGTTCTTC
TRBV7-2	.	once	TRBJ1-1	CASSLRSREAFF	TGTGCCAGCAGCTTACGCAGTCGAGAAGCTTTCTTT
TRBV4-1	.	.	TRBJ1-4	CASSQGVSQGKEKLFF	TGCGCCAGCAGCCAAGGGGTATCACAGGGAAAAGAAAAACTGTTTTTT
TRBV11-2	.	.	TRBJ2-5	CASSFRGRETQYF	TGTGCCAGCAGCTTCAGGGGAAGGGAGACCCAGTACTTC
TRBV5-6	.	.	TRBJ2-7	CASSLTGSYEQYF	TGTGCCAGCAGCCTAACAGGGTCCTACGAGCAGTACTTC
TRBV4-2	TRBD2	few	TRBJ2-7	CASSPLLARTSYEQYF	TGTGCCAGCAGCCCTTTACTAGCGAGAACGTCCTACGAGCAGTACTTC
TRBV3-1/TRBV3-2	.	.	TRBJ1-3	CASSHIRGSGNTIYF	TGTGCCAGCAGCCATATAAGGGGCTCTGGAAACACCATATATTTT
TRBV7-9	TRBD2	.	TRBJ2-2	CASSLFMFSSGGNTGELFF	TGTGCCAGCAGCTTATTCATGTTTTCGAGCGGGGGGAACACCGGGGAGCTGTTTTTT
TRBV5-1	TRBD1	few	TRBJ2-7	CASSLVGQGGSEQYF	TGCGCCAGCAGCTTGGTGGGACAGGGGGGCTCCGAGCAGTACTTC
TRBV9	.	.	TRBJ1-1	CASSVRLATEAFF	TGTGCCAGCAGCGTAAGATTGGCCACTGAAGCTTTCTTT
TRBV5-1	.	.	TRBJ1-2	CASSPGPRGSSNYGYTF	TGCGCCAGCAGCCCCGGACCCCGGGGGTCATCTAACTATGGCTACACCTTC
TRBV18	TRBD1	.	TRBJ1-1	CASSLWTGSNTEAFF	TGTGCCAGCTCACTCTGGACAGGATCGAACACTGAAGCTTTCTTT